The 9 T cell receptor beta chains below all came from one sample that was sequenced in a study of blood T cells in healthy people across ages. Alongside a J-beta primer mix, a sample-barcoded 5' primer served in a second PCR lasting roughly 7 to 12 cycles. TCRdb redid the calling of the 5' RACE reads with MiXCR, one entry per CDR3 protein. The data show 650,000 to 1,000,000 distinct CDR3 sequences, around 50% seen once. Source material: blood. The receptors here all came from a man older than 75 in good health.

V is TRBV7-9 and J is TRBJ2-1; 7 bases fit TRBD1. With 5 bases clipped from V and 2 bases from J, the junction kept 3 bases outside the gene matches. Germline-derived CDR1 and CDR2 are SEHNR and FQNEAQ (reference sequence). The CDR3 covers 14 residues. The CDR3 DNA is TGTGCCAGCAGCAAGGACAGGACCTACAATGAGCAGTTCTTC. The encoded protein is CASSKDRTYNEQFF.

The chain couples TRBV5-5 to TRBJ1-6, with 8 positions matching TRBD1. CDR1 SGHKS and CDR2 YYEKEE come from the germline V gene (reference sequence). CDR3 size: 15 residues. V trimming: 5 bases; J trimming: 8 bases; junction bases outside the gene matches: 9. CDR3 sequence (DNA): TGTGCCAGCAGTCTAGACAGGGGTTTCCATTCACCCCTCCACTTT. Protein: CASSLDRGFHSPLHF.

The J gene is TRBJ2-5, the V gene TRBV7-9; D possibly corresponds to TRBD2 (6 bases). V lost 6 bases and J 13 bases, leaving 21 bases between the germline ends. The CDR3 length is 13 residues. Germline lookup yields CDR1 SEHNR and CDR2 FQNEAQ (reference sequence). This CDR3 reads CASSLTRDSERYF. The CDR3 nucleotides are TGTGCCAGCAGTTTAACCCGGGACTCTGAGAGGTACTTC.

The chain links TRBV18 to TRBJ1-1; D perhaps matches TRBD1 (6 bases). Trimming shortened V by 1 base and J by 4 bases, and 16 bases separated the two germline ends. Per germline, CDR1 KGHSH and CDR2 LQKENI. The CDR3 extends over 16 amino acids. The CDR3 spells CASSPRSTGFATEAFF. CDR3 DNA: TGTGCCAGCTCACCACGGTCAACAGGGTTTGCCACTGAAGCTTTCTTT.

The chain recombines TRBV6-5 with TRBJ2-1; 8 nucleotides align to TRBD1. This CDR3 has 15 amino acids. In germline, CDR1 is MNHEY, CDR2 SVGAGI. The V and J ends lost 0 bases and 7 bases, in that order; junction bases with no gene match: 5. The CDR3 DNA sequence: TGTGCCAGCAGTTACTCCAGGGGGCTAGAAAATGAGCAGTTCTTC. It codes for CASSYSRGLENEQFF.

The genes are TRBV27 and TRBJ1-2; 9 nucleotides match TRBD1. The ends lost 6 bases at V and 9 bases at J; junction bases unmatched: 5. Germline-derived CDR1 and CDR2 are MNHEY and SMNVEV (reference sequence). The CDR3 has 12 residues. DNA for the CDR3: TGTGCCAGCAGGGGACAGGGTCATCGCTACACCTTC. Protein product: CASRGQGHRYTF.

The J gene is TRBJ2-7, the V gene TRBV10-3; 9 nucleotides align to TRBD1. The J segment lost 4 bases and the V segment lost 6 bases, leaving 13 bases of the junction unmatched. This CDR3 region has 16 residues. Germline lookup yields CDR1 ENHRY and CDR2 SYGVKD. The CDR3 reads CAISDLVGTGRYEQYF. CDR3 coding DNA: TGTGCCATCAGCGACCTGGTCGGGACAGGGAGGTACGAGCAGTACTTC.

Of note for this clonotype: The junction and the germline gene differ at one end; a read error may be behind it. J is TRBJ2-5 and V is TRBV20-1; weak D call: TRBD2 (6 bases). CDR1 and CDR2 from the germline V gene are DFQATT and SNEGSKA (reference sequence). The CDR3 has 13 amino acids. The CDR3 loop is CSADKRVREAQYF. The DNA for the CDR3 is TGCAGTGCCGACAAGCGGGTACGAGAGGCCCAGTACTTC.

The rearrangement links TRBV9 to TRBJ2-1, with TRBD2 matching 13 bases. The J call may be incorrect, as the DNA end agrees better with TRBJ2-7. Germline lookup yields CDR1 SGDLS and CDR2 YYNGEE. The CDR3 sequence is 21 residues long. This CDR3 is CASSAYPGTSGTFSPYNEQYF. CDR3 nucleotides: TGTGCCAGCAGCGCGTATCCCGGGACTAGCGGGACATTCTCCCCCTACAATGAGCAGTACTTC.